These 13 T cell receptor beta chains came from one sample sequenced in a study of OX40 agonist ivuxolimab in advanced cancers. Libraries were prepared by immunoSEQ multiplex PCR; TCRdb keeps only in-frame clonotypes and omits some of them. The repertoire holds 9,500 to 13,000 clones, with less than 90% as singletons. The starting material was CD4+ or CD8+ T cells sorted from blood, obtained in a trial of the OX40 agonist ivuxolimab. These receptors originate from an adult with an advanced solid tumor such as melanoma, head and neck, liver or kidney cancer.

The rearrangement uses TRBV11-3 and TRBJ2-6; D not resolved. V was cut by 5 bases and J by 0 bases, with 11 bases left in between. Germline CDR1 SGHNT, CDR2 YENEEA. The CDR3 has 16 amino acids. The CDR3 spells CASSAGGFSGANVLTF. The CDR3 bases are TGTGCCAGCAGCGCAGGTGGTTTCTCTGGGGCCAACGTCCTGACTTTC.

The chain carries TRBV4-1 and TRBJ2-1, with TRBD2 identical over 8 bases. Germline V gene lookup returns CDR1 MGHRA and CDR2 YSYEKL. V gave up 1 base and J gave up 7 bases; unmatched junction bases: 6. The CDR3 runs to 15 residues. The CDR3 nucleotides read TGCGCCAGCAGCCAAGCGGGGGGGCCAGGGAATGAGCAGTTCTTC. Translation gives CASSQAGGPGNEQFF.

The chain joins TRBV6-1 to TRBJ2-5; D is unclear. The CDR3 extends over 13 amino acids. Trimming removed 6 bases from V and 1 base from J, with 9 bases in between. The germline gives CDR1 MNHNS, CDR2 SASEGT. CDR3: CASRMAVQETQYF. As DNA, the CDR3 is TGTGCCAGCAGGATGGCGGTCCAAGAGACCCAGTACTTC.

This clone was recorded only once. The genes are TRBV5-1 and TRBJ1-1; D not resolved. Germline CDR1 SGHRS, CDR2 YFSETQ. The CDR3 has 14 residues. Between the trimmed V and J ends, which lost 1 base and 0 bases, there was a span of 7 bases. The CDR3 is CASSLSQMNTEAFF. The CDR3 nucleotides read TGCGCCAGCAGCTTGTCGCAGATGAACACTGAAGCTTTCTTT. The whole variable domain, remainder taken from reference TRBV5-1 and TRBJ1-1, is KAGVTQTPRYLIKTRGQQVTLSCSPISGHRSVSWYQQTPGQGLQFLFEYFSETQRNKGNFPGRFSGRQFSNSRSEMNVSTLELGDSALYLCASSLSQMNTEAFFGQGTRLTVV.

This clone is classed as medium-sized (0.01 to 0.1%). V gene TRBV11-3 combines with J gene TRBJ2-7; perhaps TRBD1 as D (5 bases). Trimming took off 4 bases at V and 2 bases at J, with 21 bases between the two ends. The CDR3 is 17 amino acids. CDR1 and CDR2 from the germline V gene are SGHNT and YENEEA. CDR3: CASSSRKRTGATYEQYF. The CDR3 region has the DNA TGTGCCAGCAGCTCCCGAAAACGTACAGGAGCTACCTACGAGCAGTACTTC.

V gene TRBV5-4 combines with J gene TRBJ1-5; 8 bases align to TRBD1. V lost 3 bases to trimming and J lost 12 bases; unmatched junction nucleotides: 5. Germline-derived CDR1 and CDR2 are SGHNT and YYREEE (reference sequence). The CDR3 extends over 12 amino acids. The CDR3 DNA reads TGTGCCAGCAGCTCAGGGGGCGGCGACCAGCATTTT. Residues: CASSSGGGDQHF.

The chain has TRBV5-4 and TRBJ2-7; 15 bases match TRBD2. This CDR3 has 15 residues. Germline CDR1 is SGHNT and CDR2 is YYREEE (reference sequence). V lost 2 bases and J lost 5; bases outside the gene matches: 2. The CDR3 region has the DNA TGTGCCAGCAGCTTCTGGACTAGCGGGGGGGACGAGCAGTACTTC. Translating it yields CASSFWTSGGDEQYF. Looking up the rest from reference TRBV5-4 and TRBJ2-7 gives the full variable domain: ETGVTQSPTHLIKTRGQQVTLRCSSQSGHNTVSWYQQALGQGPQFIFQYYREEENGRGNFPPRFSGLQFPNYSSELNVNALELDDSALYLCASSFWTSGGDEQYFGPGTRLTVT.

The rearrangement joins TRBV5-8 to TRBJ1-5; 7 bases are shared with TRBD1. CDR3 length: 14 residues. J lost 7 bases, V lost 4 bases, and 8 bases had no gene match. Germline V gene lookup returns CDR1 SGHTS and CDR2 YDEGEE. The chain's CDR3 is CASSPRQGYQPQHF. For the CDR3, the DNA is TGTGCCAGCAGCCCCAGACAGGGTTACCAGCCCCAGCATTTT. Together with reference TRBV5-8 and TRBJ1-5, the CDR3 gives the full variable domain: EAGVTQSPTHLIKTRGQQATLRCSPISGHTSVYWYQQALGLGLQFLLWYDEGEERNRGNFPPRFSGRQFPNYSSELNVNALELEDSALYLCASSPRQGYQPQHFGDGTRLSIL.

The chain employs TRBV4-2 and TRBJ2-2; 13 bases line up with TRBD2. The J segment lost 4 bases and the V segment lost 0 bases, leaving 2 bases of the junction unmatched. CDR3 length: 17 amino acids. Germline-derived CDR1 and CDR2 are LGHNA and YNFKEQ. This chain's CDR3 is CASSQELAGGPTGELFF. CDR3 DNA: TGTGCCAGCAGCCAAGAACTAGCGGGGGGGCCCACCGGGGAGCTGTTTTTT.

The chain links TRBV25-1 to TRBJ1-1; weak D call: TRBD1 (6 bases). V lost 8 bases to trimming and J lost 4 bases, with 11 bases between them. Germline V gives CDR1 MGHDK, CDR2 SYGVNS. This CDR3 is built from 12 residues. The CDR3 spells CASGTGSTEAFF. The CDR3 DNA is TGTGCCAGCGGAACAGGGAGCACTGAAGCTTTCTTT.

This clone was found a few times. Other DNA sequences within the sample encode an identical CDR3. This sequence joins TRBV5-4 and TRBJ2-5, with D unresolved. This CDR3 comprises 14 residues. Germline lookup yields CDR1 SGHNT and CDR2 YYREEE (reference sequence). Trimming pared 0 bases from V and 4 bases from J, leaving 10 bases between. The CDR3 loop is CASSLGLDGETQYF. The CDR3 DNA reads TGTGCCAGCAGCTTGGGGCTAGATGGAGAGACCCAGTACTTC. Filled out from reference TRBV5-4 and TRBJ2-5, the complete variable domain reads ETGVTQSPTHLIKTRGQQVTLRCSSQSGHNTVSWYQQALGQGPQFIFQYYREEENGRGNFPPRFSGLQFPNYSSELNVNALELDDSALYLCASSLGLDGETQYFGPGTRLLVL.

The V call is TRBV7-9, the J call TRBJ2-3; TRBD2 matches at 9 bases. This CDR3 spans 15 amino acids. Per the germline V gene, CDR1 is SEHNR and CDR2 is FQNEAQ (reference sequence). V was pared by 5 bases and J by 1 base, with 4 bases of the junction left unmatched. CDR3 sequence reads: CASSAWTSGTDTQYF. The DNA for the CDR3 is TGTGCCAGCAGCGCGTGGACTAGCGGCACAGATACGCAGTATTTT.

Comments on this clone: The same CDR3 also results from other DNA sequences found in this sample. The chain carries TRBV27 and TRBJ1-5, with unresolved D. CDR1 is MNHEY and CDR2 is SMNVEV in the germline V gene (reference sequence). This CDR3 has 15 amino acids. Deletions cut 0 bases from V and 0 bases from J, with 6 bases between. In nucleotides, the CDR3 is TGTGCCAGCAGTTTATCGCGGTATAGCAATCAGCCCCAGCATTTT. Amino acids: CASSLSRYSNQPQHF.